The rows below give T cell receptor beta chains drawn from one sample of a study of cytomegalovirus exposure and HLA in healthy donors. Profiled with immunoSEQ multiplex PCR; TCRdb holds only in-frame clones, not every one. In the table there are over 120,000 clones, less than 95% of which are singletons. Sequences were obtained from PBMCs. The origin of the receptors is a man aged 18 to 29 in good health and CMV-seropositive. CDR3s include the opening cysteine and the closing phenylalanine or tryptophan. Fields, in order: clone size, V gene, D gene, J gene, CDR3 DNA, CDR3 protein. A D gene is named only where the DNA matches it firmly. Clone size is given for some rows only: seen once, a few or many times, or a class if the clone is expanded.

size: .
V: TRBV7-8
D: TRBD2
J: TRBJ2-1
DNA: TGTGCCAGCAGCTTAGGGCTAGCGGGAAACTCCTACAATGAGCAGTTCTTC
CDR3: CASSLGLAGNSYNEQFF

size: .
V: TRBV28
D: .
J: TRBJ1-5
DNA: TGTGCCAGCAGTTTCGTCGGGAATCAGCCCCAGCATTTT
CDR3: CASSFVGNQPQHF

size: .
V: TRBV27
D: TRBD2
J: TRBJ2-7
DNA: TGTGCCAGCAGTTTATTGGCTAGCGGCTCCTACGAGCAGTACTTC
CDR3: CASSLLASGSYEQYF

size: once
V: TRBV6-6
D: TRBD1
J: TRBJ2-7
DNA: TGTGCCAGTCGGGACAGCAACTACGAGCAGTACTTC
CDR3: CASRDSNYEQYF

size: .
V: TRBV30
D: TRBD2
J: TRBJ2-3
DNA: TGTGCCTGCCGTCCGAGGCGACTAGCGGAGGGGGGAGATACGCAGTATTTT
CDR3: CACRPRRLAEGGDTQYF

size: .
V: TRBV6-5
D: TRBD1
J: TRBJ1-1
DNA: TGTGCCAGCGGTTCCGGTTTGGGACAGTTGAACACTGAAGCTTTCTTT
CDR3: CASGSGLGQLNTEAFF

size: .
V: TRBV27
D: .
J: TRBJ2-6
DNA: TGTGCCAGCAGTTTGGCCTCTGGGGCCAACGTCCTGACTTTC
CDR3: CASSLASGANVLTF

size: .
V: TRBV2
D: TRBD2
J: TRBJ2-1
DNA: TGTGCCAGCAAGGGACTAGCGGCCTCCTACAATGAGCAGTTCTTC
CDR3: CASKGLAASYNEQFF

size: .
V: TRBV9
D: TRBD2
J: TRBJ2-1
DNA: TGTGCCAGCAGCGTAGATTCCCGGGAGGGCCTCGATGAGCAGTTCTTC
CDR3: CASSVDSREGLDEQFF

size: .
V: TRBV6-5
D: TRBD2
J: TRBJ2-6
DNA: TGTGCCAGCAGTTACTGGGGGGGTTCCGGGGCCAACGTCCTGACTTTC
CDR3: CASSYWGGSGANVLTF

size: .
V: TRBV2
D: TRBD1
J: TRBJ1-1
DNA: TGTGCCAGCAGTATGGGACAGCGATACACTGAAGCTTTCTTT
CDR3: CASSMGQRYTEAFF

size: .
V: TRBV4-1
D: .
J: TRBJ2-5
DNA: TGCGCCAGCAGCCAAGATATGATCCGGGGGACCCAGTACTTC
CDR3: CASSQDMIRGTQYF

size: .
V: TRBV27
D: .
J: TRBJ1-5
DNA: TGTGCCAGAGTCAGGGGTAATGACAATCAGCCCCAGCATTTT
CDR3: CARVRGNDNQPQHF

size: .
V: TRBV5-6
D: TRBD2
J: TRBJ2-1
DNA: TGTGCCAGCAGCCTAGGGCTAGCGGTAACCTACAATGAGCAGTTCTTC
CDR3: CASSLGLAVTYNEQFF

size: .
V: TRBV6-1
D: TRBD2
J: TRBJ2-7
DNA: TGTGCCAGCAGTGGACTAGCGGGAGCTTACGAGCAGTACTTC
CDR3: CASSGLAGAYEQYF

size: .
V: TRBV29-1
D: TRBD2
J: TRBJ2-1
DNA: TGCAGCGTGGGGGGACTAGCGGACAATGAGCAGTTCTTC
CDR3: CSVGGLADNEQFF

size: .
V: TRBV5-1
D: TRBD2
J: TRBJ2-5
DNA: TGCGCCAGCAGCTTGAGGAGCGGGAGCCAAGAGACCCAGTACTTC
CDR3: CASSLRSGSQETQYF

size: .
V: TRBV11-2
D: .
J: TRBJ2-7
DNA: TGTGCCAGCAGCTTCGGGCAGGGCACCTACGAGCAGTACTTC
CDR3: CASSFGQGTYEQYF

size: .
V: TRBV28
D: TRBD1
J: TRBJ2-1
DNA: TGTGCCAGCAGCCCCGGACAGGGGGCGTGGGATGAGCAGTTCTTC
CDR3: CASSPGQGAWDEQFF

size: .
V: TRBV7-8
D: TRBD2
J: TRBJ2-2
DNA: TGTGCCAGCAGCTTATTGGCGGGAGATTTAACCGGGGAGCTGTTTTTT
CDR3: CASSLLAGDLTGELFF

size: .
V: TRBV2
D: TRBD1
J: TRBJ2-7
DNA: TGTGCCAGCAGGGACAGGTTCCCTGAGCAGTACTTC
CDR3: CASRDRFPEQYF

size: .
V: TRBV4-1
D: .
J: TRBJ2-1
DNA: TGCGCCAGCAGCCTAAGACAGGGAGGATCCTACAATGAGCAGTTCTTC
CDR3: CASSLRQGGSYNEQFF

size: .
V: TRBV19
D: .
J: TRBJ1-1
DNA: TGTGCCACCACGGGAGGGGAGCACACTGAAGCTTTCTTT
CDR3: CATTGGEHTEAFF

size: few
V: TRBV30
D: .
J: TRBJ2-1
DNA: TGTGCCTGGAGAGGTGACTCCCGCCATGAGCAGTTCTTC
CDR3: CAWRGDSRHEQFF

size: .
V: TRBV9
D: .
J: TRBJ2-2
DNA: TGTGCCAGCAGCGAATATAGCGGGAACACCGGGGAGCTGTTTTTT
CDR3: CASSEYSGNTGELFF

size: .
V: TRBV5-1
D: TRBD1
J: TRBJ2-1
DNA: TGCGCCAGCAGCTTGTCGAATCAGGGGGCCGAGCAGTTCTTC
CDR3: CASSLSNQGAEQFF

size: once
V: TRBV28
D: .
J: TRBJ1-1
DNA: TGTGCCAGCAGTCTAAGCAGCGACCACACTGAAGCTTTCTTT
CDR3: CASSLSSDHTEAFF

size: once
V: TRBV9
D: TRBD2
J: TRBJ2-7
DNA: TGTGCCAGCAGCGGGGGGACTAGCTCCCCTGTGGGGCAGTACTTC
CDR3: CASSGGTSSPVGQYF

size: .
V: TRBV2
D: .
J: TRBJ1-5
DNA: TGTGCCAGCAGTCTACGAAATCAGCCCCAGCATTTT
CDR3: CASSLRNQPQHF

size: .
V: TRBV27
D: .
J: TRBJ2-2
DNA: TGTGCCAGCAGTTCAGACTCTCACCGGGAGCTGTTTTTT
CDR3: CASSSDSHRELFF

size: .
V: TRBV2
D: .
J: TRBJ2-4
DNA: TGTGCCAGCAGTCTGAGAAACGTAGCCAAAAACATTCAGTACTTC
CDR3: CASSLRNVAKNIQYF

size: .
V: TRBV28
D: .
J: TRBJ1-1
DNA: TGTGCCAGCAGACTATCGAACACTGAAGCTTTCTTT
CDR3: CASRLSNTEAFF

size: .
V: TRBV11-2
D: TRBD1
J: TRBJ2-5
DNA: TGTGCCAGCAGCCGTAAGAATTACTTAGGCCGGGACAGTAAAGAGACCCAGTACTTC
CDR3: CASSRKNYLGRDSKETQYF

size: .
V: TRBV5-4
D: .
J: TRBJ2-1
DNA: TGTGCCAGCAGCTTAGCGGGCCTAGGCTACAATGAGCAGTTCTTC
CDR3: CASSLAGLGYNEQFF

size: .
V: TRBV29-1
D: .
J: TRBJ1-5
DNA: TGCAGCGTCGGCAATCAGCCCCAGCATTTT
CDR3: CSVGNQPQHF

size: .
V: TRBV19
D: .
J: TRBJ1-1
DNA: TGTGCCAGTAGTATCTATCGGGAGTTGAACACTGAAGCTTTCTTT
CDR3: CASSIYRELNTEAFF

size: .
V: TRBV5-5
D: .
J: TRBJ2-7
DNA: TGTGCCAGCAGCTTGGGCGGGTACTACGAGCAGTACTTC
CDR3: CASSLGGYYEQYF